The 3 T cell receptor beta chains listed next were all sequenced from one sample in a study of T-cell reconstitution after alpha-beta-depleted transplantation in children. Unique molecular identifiers tagged the TCRbeta library. In TCRdb, the PCR reads were re-called with MiXCR into one record per CDR3 protein. The sample yields hundreds of thousands of distinct CDR3 sequences, around 19% seen once. This material consisted of PBMCs from the stem cell graft donor, taken from the stem cell graft. These receptors came from a human donor who donated a stem cell graft to a child with acute lymphoblastic leukemia.

The chain has TRBV5-1 and TRBJ2-7; D gene unclear. V shed 4 bases and J shed 6 bases, with 11 bases lying between them. Per germline, CDR1 SGHRS and CDR2 YFSETQ. CDR3 size: 12 residues. CDR3 nucleotides: TGCGCCAGCAGCCCTGCTTGGGGCGAGCAGTACTTC. Translation gives CASSPAWGEQYF.

This clonotype was detected only a few times. This rearrangement joins TRBV27 to TRBJ2-1; D uncertain. The CDR3 is 14 residues long. Germline values: CDR1 MNHEY, CDR2 SMNVEV (reference sequence). V lost 7 bases to trimming and J lost 0 bases, with 10 bases between them. The DNA for the CDR3 is TGTGCCAGCATTAGCATCCTCTCCTACAATGAGCAGTTCTTC. This codes for CASISILSYNEQFF.

V and J are TRBV11-2 and TRBJ2-5; 7 nucleotides agree with TRBD2. CDR3 size: 15 residues. CDR1 is SGHAT and CDR2 is FQNNGV in the germline V gene. V lost 1 base and J lost 4; bases outside the gene matches: 6. CDR3 DNA: TGTGCCAGCAGCTTAGTTGGCGGGAGACTAGAGACCCAGTACTTC. As protein: CASSLVGGRLETQYF.